These 17 T cell receptor beta chains were sequenced from one sample in a study of control samples from healthy donors and cancer patients. Only in-frame clones appear in the TCRdb table, and some are missing; sequencing was by immunoSEQ multiplex PCR. The sample lists approximately 110,000 clones, around nine tenths occurring once. Material: blood. These receptors were obtained from a human donor in good health. The donor label of this sample is uncertain.

The chain is built from TRBV18 and TRBJ2-7; 9 positions agree with TRBD1. This CDR3 comprises 14 residues. Trimming at V came to 4 bases and at J to 0 bases, leaving 1 base not matched to a gene. Germline V gene lookup returns CDR1 KGHSH and CDR2 LQKENI. The CDR3 sequence is CASSRDRDSYEQYF. CDR3 in DNA: TGTGCCAGCTCACGGGACAGGGACTCCTACGAGCAGTACTTC.

V gene TRBV29-1 combines with J gene TRBJ2-2; D unclear. The CDR3 runs 15 residues. Trimming removed 5 bases from V and 2 bases from J, with 15 bases in between. The germline V gene has CDR1 SQVTM and CDR2 ANQGSEA. This chain's CDR3 is CSVRIGQDNTGELFF. CDR3 nucleotide sequence: TGCAGCGTTCGTATTGGCCAGGACAACACCGGGGAGCTGTTTTTT.

The V call is TRBV3-1 (or the pseudogene TRBV3-2), the J call TRBJ1-2; TRBD1 is a possible D gene (5 bases). The V gene lost 0 bases and the J gene lost 1 base, with 9 bases spanning the gap. Germline V gene sequence: CDR1 LGHDT, CDR2 YNNKEL (reference sequence). The CDR3 runs to 15 residues. CDR3 residues: CASSQDGGSNYGYTF. In DNA form, the CDR3 reads TGTGCCAGCAGCCAAGACGGGGGGAGTAACTATGGCTACACCTTC.

This clone was picked up a small number of times. This chain links TRBV10-3 with TRBJ2-3, with D possibly being TRBD1 (6 bases). The germline V gene has CDR1 ENHRY and CDR2 SYGVKD. V lost 3 bases and J lost 14, with 21 bases in between. This CDR3 is built from 14 residues. CDR3 in amino acids: CAISDSDGQPTLYF. CDR3 DNA sequence: TGTGCCATCAGTGATTCCGATGGACAGCCCACCTTGTATTTT.

This chain links TRBV7-9 with TRBJ1-5, with a possible D match to TRBD1 (5 bases). V was cut by 5 bases and J by 9 bases, with 17 bases left in between. This CDR3 spans 14 amino acids. CDR1 SEHNR and CDR2 FQNEAQ come from the germline V gene (reference sequence). The CDR3: CASSPSGRRPPQHF. CDR3 DNA: TGTGCCAGCAGCCCCTCGGGGCGCCGACCGCCCCAGCATTTT.

The V gene is TRBV28, the J gene TRBJ1-6; 9 bases are a match to TRBD1. This CDR3 spans 19 amino acids. Germline values: CDR1 MDHEN, CDR2 SYDVKM. Trimming at V came to 3 bases and at J to 6 bases, leaving 15 bases not matched to a gene. This CDR3 is CASSFQAGQGHPSNSPLHF. The DNA for the CDR3 is TGTGCCAGCAGTTTTCAGGCGGGACAGGGTCATCCTAGTAATTCACCCCTCCACTTT.

This clone appeared a single time. Mismatch with germline at one junction end may stem from a read error. The chain carries TRBV5-1 and TRBJ2-7, with D possibly being TRBD2 (6 bases). Germline lookup yields CDR1 SGHRS and CDR2 YFSETQ. The CDR3 consists of 15 residues. Written as DNA, the CDR3 is TGCGCCAGCAACCCCGAGCAGGGAGGTATCTACGAGCAGTGCTTC. This translates into CASNPEQGGIYEQCF.

J is TRBJ2-3 and V is TRBV3-1 (or the pseudogene TRBV3-2); 9 positions match TRBD2. The CDR3 loop spans 14 amino acids. V dropped 6 bases and J dropped 5; count of bases not matched to a gene: 6. From germline, CDR1 is LGHDT and CDR2 YNNKEL (reference sequence). The chain's CDR3 is CASRRGGVKDTQYF. The CDR3 DNA reads as TGTGCCAGCAGGCGGGGGGGCGTGAAAGATACGCAGTATTTT.

The J gene is TRBJ2-6, the V gene TRBV2; 7 positions match TRBD1. CDR3 length: 16 residues. Germline V CDR1 and CDR2: SNHLY, FYNNEI. V was clipped by 9 bases and J by 4 bases; unmatched bases: 12. The CDR3 sequence is CASIGQARVGANVLTF. The CDR3 DNA follows: TGTGCCAGTATTGGACAGGCACGGGTAGGGGCCAACGTCCTGACTTTC.

The chain employs TRBV5-1 and TRBJ2-5, with D perhaps TRBD1 or TRBD2 (6 bases each). The CDR3 has 17 amino acids. V lost 0 bases to trimming and J lost 5 bases, with 20 bases between them. Germline V gene lookup returns CDR1 SGHRS and CDR2 YFSETQ. In DNA form, the CDR3 reads TGCGCCAGCAGCTTGGCCGTGGGGGGCGCCGGGATGGAGACCCAGTACTTC. Translated, it gives CASSLAVGGAGMETQYF.

V and J are TRBV19 and TRBJ2-1, with D unclear. Germline V CDR1 and CDR2: LNHDA, SQIVND (reference sequence). This CDR3 spans 13 amino acids. Trimming pared 3 bases from V and 3 bases from J, leaving 6 bases between. The CDR3 spells CASSMDSYNEQFF. The CDR3 DNA follows: TGTGCCAGTAGTATGGATAGCTACAATGAGCAGTTCTTC.

V gene TRBV28 combines with J gene TRBJ1-2; maybe TRBD1 (6 bases). The CDR3 has 18 residues. V lost 0 bases to trimming and J lost 5 bases, with 22 bases between them. Germline values: CDR1 MDHEN, CDR2 SYDVKM. The CDR3 bases are TGTGCCAGCAGTTTATGGGGCAGGGGCTTAGATGGAGCTTATGGCTACACCTTC. Amino acids: CASSLWGRGLDGAYGYTF.

This chain connects TRBV2 to TRBJ2-3; 9 bases map to TRBD2. Germline assignment: CDR1 SNHLY and CDR2 FYNNEI. V dropped 11 bases and J dropped 0; count of bases not matched to a gene: 9. The CDR3 has 15 amino acids. The CDR3 loop is CAGAAGGHSTDTQYF. CDR3 sequence (DNA): TGTGCCGGCGCAGCGGGGGGACACAGCACAGATACGCAGTATTTT. Full variable domain (outside the CDR3, taken from reference TRBV2 and TRBJ2-3): EPEVTQTPSHQVTQMGQEVILRCVPISNHLYFYWYRQILGQKVEFLVSFYNNEISEKSEIFDDQFSVERPDGSNFTLKIRSTKLEDSAMYFCAGAAGGHSTDTQYFGPGTRLTVL.

Points on this clone: Germline is not matched at one junction end, which may reflect a read error. The V gene is TRBV11-1, the J gene TRBJ1-2; 10 bases are shared with TRBD1. The CDR3 is made up of 13 amino acids. Per germline, CDR1 SGHAT and CDR2 FQDESV (reference sequence). CDR3 region: CASSTLPGQGYTF. For the CDR3, the DNA is TGTGCCAGCAGCACTCTACCGGGACAGGGGTACACCTTT.

The chain uses TRBV24-1 and TRBJ1-5, with a possible D match to TRBD1 (5 bases). Per the germline V gene, CDR1 is KGHDR and CDR2 is SFDVKD. V lost 5 bases to trimming and J lost 6 bases, with 10 bases between them. This CDR3 has 13 amino acids. The CDR3 sequence: CATSAGSGQPQHF. The DNA of the CDR3 is TGTGCCACCAGTGCAGGGAGCGGTCAGCCCCAGCATTTT.

V is TRBV7-3 and J is TRBJ2-1, with D uncertain. CDR3 size: 15 residues. V lost 0 bases to trimming and J lost 2 bases, with 8 bases between them. Germline V gene lookup returns CDR1 SGHTA and CDR2 FQGTGA. CDR3 in amino acids: CASSLTVGTYNEQFF. The CDR3 DNA sequence: TGTGCCAGCAGCTTAACTGTCGGCACCTACAATGAGCAGTTCTTC.

This clone showed up just once. The chain couples TRBV7-9 to TRBJ2-2; perhaps TRBD1 as D (6 bases). The CDR3 sequence is 11 residues long. The germline V gene encodes CDR1 SEHNR and CDR2 FQNEAQ (reference sequence). Trimming took 1 base from V and 13 from J, leaving 7 bases between them. The chain's CDR3 is CASSLDRVLFF. In nucleotides, the CDR3 is TGTGCCAGCAGCTTAGACAGGGTGCTGTTTTTT. Full variable domain (missing parts from reference TRBV7-9 and TRBJ2-2): DTGVSQNPRHKITKRGQNVTFRCDPISEHNRLYWYRQTLGQGPEFLTYFQNEAQLEKSRLLSDRFSAERPKGSFSTLEIQRTEQGDSAMYLCASSLDRVLFFGEGSRLTVL.